This T cell receptor beta chain was identified during a study of blood T cell repertoires in COVID-19. Study-level background: Material from acute and convalescent COVID-19 was sourced from the United States, Italy and Spain. Nucleic acid was either cDNA or gDNA, and it came from T cells, B-cell-depleted T cells, or PBMCs.

A few counts support this clone. V was shortened by 0 bases and J by 7 bases, with 18 bases between the two germline ends. Germline CDR1 LNHNV, CDR2 YYDKDF (reference sequence). This CDR3 has 16 amino acids. Per the authors' pipeline: For nucleated cells, counts were estimated from reference gene primer amplification. Here immunoSEQ multiplex PCR was the method, and the copy in TCRdb shows in-frame clones only, minus some. The V and J calls and clone size are taken from that table; D and trimming were inferred from the DNA. Among a few hundred thousand clones listed, over 75% were seen once. The rearrangement uses TRBV15 and TRBJ1-2, with unresolved D. Sequences were obtained from peripheral blood. The clonotype was recovered from a woman aged 50 to 60 with active or convalescent COVID-19. CDR3 region: CATSRDLVLRGLGYTF. The DNA for the CDR3 is TGTGCCACCAGCAGAGATTTAGTATTGAGAGGGCTTGGCTACACCTTC.